A single sample is the source of the 23 T cell receptor beta chains below, sequenced in a study of identifying expanded T cells in peripheral blood. Clones were sequenced by immunoSEQ multiplex PCR, and TCRdb holds only the in-frame ones, with some missing. The table records fewer than 55,000 clones, less than 85% of them present only once. Specimen: blood. The source of these receptors is a person between 18 and 75 years old in good health.

The rearrangement joins TRBV5-4 to TRBJ2-7, with 11 nucleotides matching TRBD2. CDR1 and CDR2 (germline): SGHNT, YYREEE (reference sequence). This CDR3 comprises 14 residues. Trimming removed 10 bases from V and 6 bases from J; junction bases left unmatched: 12. The CDR3 loop is CAAGTSGFRREQYF. In DNA form, the CDR3 reads TGTGCCGCAGGGACTAGCGGATTTAGGCGCGAGCAGTACTTC.

The chain couples TRBV5-1 to TRBJ1-3, with D unclear. Germline loops: CDR1 SGHRS, CDR2 YFSETQ. Trimming shortened V by 5 bases and J by 0 bases, and 12 bases separated the two germline ends. This CDR3 comprises 15 residues. For the CDR3, the DNA is TGCGCCAGCAGTACTGAGCCTTACTCTGGAAACACCATATATTTT. Translating it yields CASSTEPYSGNTIYF.

This chain uses TRBV4-2 with TRBJ1-3, with D unresolved. The V and J ends lost 5 bases and 0 bases respectively, with 8 bases between them. CDR3 length: 14 amino acids. Germline V gene lookup returns CDR1 LGHNA and CDR2 YNFKEQ. CDR3 sequence: CASSLPGSGNTIYF. CDR3 in DNA: TGTGCCAGCAGCTTGCCAGGCTCTGGAAACACCATATATTTT.

The V call is TRBV5-1, the J call TRBJ1-1; 8 positions match TRBD1. Per the germline V gene, CDR1 is SGHRS and CDR2 is YFSETQ. This CDR3 spans 14 amino acids. V shed 6 bases and J 4 bases; nucleotides not matched to a gene: 8. The CDR3, as DNA: TGCGCCAGCAAGAGGGATGACAGGGGCACTGAAGCTTTCTTT. The encoded protein is CASKRDDRGTEAFF.

CDR3 nucleotides: TGTGCCAGCTCCCCTCTGGGGCAGAGGCTAATTGCAACTAATGAAAAACTGTTTTTT. Translated, it gives CASSPLGQRLIATNEKLFF. The rearrangement joins TRBV18 to TRBJ1-4; TRBD1 might be the D (5 bases). Between the trimmed V and J ends, which lost 6 bases and 0 bases, there was a span of 23 bases. This CDR3 comprises 19 residues. Germline values: CDR1 KGHSH, CDR2 LQKENI.

The chain is built from TRBV6-5 and TRBJ1-4; tentatively, D is TRBD1 (5 bases). The CDR3 spans 15 residues. V was pared by 8 bases and J by 3 bases, with 16 bases between. The germline CDR1 and CDR2 sequences are MNHEY and SVGAGI. The CDR3 region has the DNA TGTGCCAGCCGGGGGTCAGCCGGTGCTAATGAAAAACTGTTTTTT. Translating gives CASRGSAGANEKLFF.

This sequence joins TRBV11-3 and TRBJ1-2; 7 nucleotides align to TRBD1. The V gene's germline CDR1 is SGHNT and CDR2 YENEEA. V lost 5 bases and J lost 4; bases outside the gene matches: 7. This CDR3 is built from 14 residues. In nucleotides, the CDR3 is TGTGCCAGCAGCCCCTCAGGGGGGGCCTATGGCTACACCTTC. Its protein is CASSPSGGAYGYTF.

This chain's CDR3 is CASSIQAPYGYTF. CDR3 coding DNA: TGTGCCTCGTCTATACAGGCACCTTATGGCTACACCTTC. The V and J genes are TRBV30 and TRBJ1-2, with D tentatively TRBD1 (5 bases). V shed 7 bases and J shed 5 bases, with 17 bases lying between them. The V gene's germline CDR1 is GTSNPN and CDR2 SVGIG (reference sequence). The CDR3 consists of 13 residues.

As DNA, the CDR3 is TGCACCAGCAGCCACCAGACTAGCGGGGGACCGAATGAGCAGTTCTTC. It codes for CTSSHQTSGGPNEQFF. V gene TRBV1 combines with J gene TRBJ2-1; the table's TRBD2 call for D was not verified on the DNA. TRBV1 is designated a pseudogene. The CDR3 consists of 16 residues.

This chain connects TRBV11-3 to TRBJ2-3, with TRBD2 matching 9 bases. The ends lost 5 bases at V and 3 bases at J; junction bases unmatched: 9. This CDR3 has 16 residues. Germline V gives CDR1 SGHNT, CDR2 YENEEA. The CDR3 nucleotides read TGTGCCAGCAGCGCACAAGCGGGGGGCCCTACAGATACGCAGTATTTT. It specifies CASSAQAGGPTDTQYF.

This sequence joins TRBV18 and TRBJ2-1, with D possibly TRBD2 on 5 matching bases. The ends were cut back, 3 bases at V and 9 bases at J, with 15 bases in the middle. CDR3 length equals 14 residues. Germline values: CDR1 KGHSH, CDR2 LQKENI. CDR3 residues: CASSPEKGAVEQFF. DNA for the CDR3: TGTGCCAGCTCACCGGAGAAAGGAGCGGTTGAGCAGTTCTTC.

The chain carries TRBV6-1 and TRBJ1-2; D is uncertain. This CDR3 comprises 15 residues. The V gene's germline CDR1 is MNHNS and CDR2 SASEGT. V lost 3 bases to trimming and J lost 4 bases, with 15 bases between them. The CDR3 loop is CASSDRNPTSYGYTF. CDR3 nucleotides: TGTGCCAGCAGTGACCGCAACCCTACCTCCTATGGCTACACCTTC.

V is TRBV7-2 and J is TRBJ1-2; D gene unclear. Germline lookup yields CDR1 SGHTA and CDR2 FQGNSA. The length of the CDR3 is 15 residues. The ends were cut back, 4 bases at V and 5 bases at J, with 17 bases in the middle. Here the CDR3 reads CASSSGPLGSYGYTF. For the CDR3, the DNA is TGTGCCAGCAGCTCGGGCCCCCTCGGATCTTATGGCTACACCTTC.

The sample holds one count of this clone. Sequence at one end of the junction differs from germline and may be a read error. The rearrangement uses TRBV6-5 and TRBJ2-2; maybe TRBD2 (6 bases). Germline V CDR1 and CDR2: MNHEY, SVGAGI. The CDR3 totals 16 residues. CDR3 nucleotides: TGTGCCAGCAGTTACGGGCGGAATCGCGACACCGGGGGGCTGTTTTTT. It is translated as CASSYGRNRDTGGLFF.

In its sample, this clone was seen a few times. The chain combines TRBV9 with TRBJ2-3; tentative D call: TRBD2 (6 bases). In germline, CDR1 is SGDLS, CDR2 YYNGEE. V was cut by 1 base and J by 3 bases, with 15 bases left in between. The CDR3 spans 16 residues. Here the CDR3 DNA reads TGTGCCAGCAGCGTAAGTTACGGGGGTGGTACAGATACGCAGTATTTT. Encoded protein: CASSVSYGGGTDTQYF.

V usage is TRBV27 and J usage is TRBJ2-5; 11 nucleotides align to TRBD2. The J call is doubtful: the DNA matches TRBJ2-7 better. The CDR3 has 17 amino acids. In germline, CDR1 is MNHEY, CDR2 SMNVEV (reference sequence). This CDR3 is CASSPRTSGLPPYEQYF. CDR3 bases: TGTGCCAGCAGTCCCCGGACTAGCGGGCTTCCCCCCTACGAGCAGTACTTC.

The chain links TRBV19 to TRBJ2-5; D call uncertain. The CDR3 has 13 residues. V lost 6 bases to trimming and J lost 5 bases, with 13 bases between them. CDR1 is LNHDA and CDR2 is SQIVND in the germline V gene (reference sequence). The CDR3 sequence: CASSDRNGETQYF. As DNA, the CDR3 is TGTGCCAGTAGCGACCGAAACGGGGAGACCCAGTACTTC.

V and J are TRBV7-9 and TRBJ1-1, with TRBD1 matching over 7 bases. The CDR3 length is 18 residues. Looked up from germline, CDR1 is SEHNR and CDR2 is FQNEAQ (reference sequence). J lost 2 bases, V lost 3 bases, and 15 bases had no gene match. CDR3 nucleotides: TGTGCCAGCAGCTTTTCCCCAGGACCCAGACAGGGAAACACTGAAGCTTTCTTT. It specifies CASSFSPGPRQGNTEAFF.

In this sample, this clone turned up a few times. J is TRBJ2-1 and V is TRBV2; 9 nucleotides line up with TRBD2. V lost 0 bases to trimming and J lost 2 bases; unmatched junction nucleotides: 2. In germline, CDR1 is SNHLY, CDR2 FYNNEI. This CDR3 contains 16 residues. CDR3 in amino acids: CASSEAGGGAYNEQFF. In DNA form, the CDR3 reads TGTGCCAGCAGTGAAGCTGGCGGGGGGGCCTACAATGAGCAGTTCTTC. The full variable domain, rest sourced from reference TRBV2 and TRBJ2-1, is EPEVTQTPSHQVTQMGQEVILRCVPISNHLYFYWYRQILGQKVEFLVSFYNNEISEKSEIFDDQFSVERPDGSNFTLKIRSTKLEDSAMYFCASSEAGGGAYNEQFFGPGTRLTVL.

The rearrangement joins TRBV30 to TRBJ1-2; 7 bases line up with TRBD1. Looked up from germline, CDR1 is GTSNPN and CDR2 is SVGIG (reference sequence). V shed 7 bases, J shed 2 bases, and the junction held 7 bases outside the gene matches. The CDR3 sequence is 13 residues long. This chain's CDR3 is CASYPQGNYGYTF. CDR3 in DNA: TGTGCCTCCTACCCACAGGGGAACTATGGCTACACCTTC.

The rearrangement uses TRBV28 and TRBJ1-1; 8 bases fit TRBD1. This CDR3 is built from 14 residues. Per the germline V gene, CDR1 is MDHEN and CDR2 is SYDVKM. V was pared by 3 bases and J by 5 bases, with 5 bases of the junction left unmatched. Here the CDR3 reads CASSFDRGLTEAFF. Here the CDR3 DNA reads TGTGCCAGCAGTTTCGACAGGGGATTAACTGAAGCTTTCTTT.

The gene calls are TRBV6-6 and TRBJ1-2; the D gene is possibly TRBD1 (6 bases). This CDR3 contains 13 residues. V was shortened by 6 bases and J by 1 base, with 9 bases between the two germline ends. Germline CDR1 and CDR2: MNHNY and SVGAGI (reference sequence). CDR3 in DNA: TGTGCCAGCAGGGACAGTAGTAACTATGGCTACACCTTC. Protein sequence: CASRDSSNYGYTF.

V gene TRBV7-9 combines with J gene TRBJ1-4, with 9 positions matching TRBD1. Trimming removed 4 bases from V and 7 bases from J; junction bases left unmatched: 7. The length of the CDR3 is 15 residues. Germline assignment: CDR1 SEHNR and CDR2 FQNEAQ (reference sequence). CDR3 in amino acids: CASSYGQGIGEKLFF. In DNA, the CDR3 is TGTGCCAGCAGCTATGGACAGGGGATCGGTGAAAAACTGTTTTTT.